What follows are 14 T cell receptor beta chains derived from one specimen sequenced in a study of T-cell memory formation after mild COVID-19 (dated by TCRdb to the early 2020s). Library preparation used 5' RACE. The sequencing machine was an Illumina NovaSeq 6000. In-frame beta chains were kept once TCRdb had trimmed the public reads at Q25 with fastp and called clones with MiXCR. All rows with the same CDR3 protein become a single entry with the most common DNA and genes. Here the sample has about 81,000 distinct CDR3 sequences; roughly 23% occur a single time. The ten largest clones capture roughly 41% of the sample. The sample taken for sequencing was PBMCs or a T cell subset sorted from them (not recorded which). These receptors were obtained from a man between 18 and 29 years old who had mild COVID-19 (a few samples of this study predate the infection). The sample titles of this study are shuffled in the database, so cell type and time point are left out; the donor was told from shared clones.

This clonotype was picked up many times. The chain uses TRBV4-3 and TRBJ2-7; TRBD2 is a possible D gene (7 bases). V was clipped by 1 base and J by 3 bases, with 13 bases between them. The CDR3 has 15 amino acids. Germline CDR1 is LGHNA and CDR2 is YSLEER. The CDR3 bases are TGCGCCAGCAGCCAAGCCCGGGGGGCGTACTACGAGCAGTACTTC. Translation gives CASSQARGAYYEQYF.

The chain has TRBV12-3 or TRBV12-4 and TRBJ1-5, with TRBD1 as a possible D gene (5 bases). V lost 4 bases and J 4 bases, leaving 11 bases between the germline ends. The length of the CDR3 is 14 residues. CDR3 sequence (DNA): TGTGCCAGCAGTTCATCGACAGATAATCAGCCCCAGCATTTT. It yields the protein CASSSSTDNQPQHF.

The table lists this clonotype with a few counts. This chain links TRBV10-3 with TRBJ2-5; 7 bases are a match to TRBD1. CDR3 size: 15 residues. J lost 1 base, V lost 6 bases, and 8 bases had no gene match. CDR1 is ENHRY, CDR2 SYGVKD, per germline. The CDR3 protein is CAIRGTDLVQETQYF. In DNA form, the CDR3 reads TGTGCCATCAGGGGGACAGATCTTGTCCAAGAGACCCAGTACTTC.

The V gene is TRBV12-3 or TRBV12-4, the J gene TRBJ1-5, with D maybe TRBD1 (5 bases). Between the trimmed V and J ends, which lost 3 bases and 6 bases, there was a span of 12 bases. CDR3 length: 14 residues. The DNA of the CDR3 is TGTGCCAGCAGTTTGGCAGCGGGGGGTCAGCCCCAGCATTTT. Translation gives CASSLAAGGQPQHF.

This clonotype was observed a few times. The CDR3 DNA reads TGCGCCAGCAGCTTGGGGACTGGGACCTACGAGCAGTACTTC. It specifies CASSLGTGTYEQYF. This rearrangement joins TRBV5-1 to TRBJ2-7; perhaps TRBD2 as D (5 bases). CDR3 length: 14 amino acids. The V gene's germline CDR1 is SGHRS and CDR2 YFSETQ. With 0 bases removed from V and 2 bases from J, the gap between germline ends came to 9 bases. Combining the CDR3 with reference TRBV5-1 and TRBJ2-7 gives the whole variable domain KAGVTQTPRYLIKTRGQQVTLSCSPISGHRSVSWYQQTPGQGLQFLFEYFSETQRNKGNFPGRFSGRQFSNSRSEMNVSTLELGDSALYLCASSLGTGTYEQYFGPGTRLTVT.

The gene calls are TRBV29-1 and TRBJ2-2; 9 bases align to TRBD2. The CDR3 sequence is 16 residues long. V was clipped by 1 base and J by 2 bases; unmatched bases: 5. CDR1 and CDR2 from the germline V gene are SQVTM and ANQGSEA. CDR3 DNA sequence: TGCAGCGTTGAAGGGCTAGCGGGGTTAAACACCGGGGAGCTGTTTTTT. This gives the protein CSVEGLAGLNTGELFF.

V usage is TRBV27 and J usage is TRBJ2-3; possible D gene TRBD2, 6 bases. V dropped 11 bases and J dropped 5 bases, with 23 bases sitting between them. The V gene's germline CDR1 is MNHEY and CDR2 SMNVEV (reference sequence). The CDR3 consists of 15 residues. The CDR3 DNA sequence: TGTGCCTCCTCCCCGGAGGGTGCCCGTGGAGATACGCAGTATTTT. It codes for CASSPEGARGDTQYF.

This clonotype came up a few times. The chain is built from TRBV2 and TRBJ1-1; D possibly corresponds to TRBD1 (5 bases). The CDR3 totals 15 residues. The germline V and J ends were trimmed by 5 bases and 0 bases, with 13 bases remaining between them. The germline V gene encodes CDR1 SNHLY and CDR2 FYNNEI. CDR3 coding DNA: TGTGCCAGCAGTATTAGACAGACATTGAACACTGAAGCTTTCTTT. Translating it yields CASSIRQTLNTEAFF.

In DNA form, the CDR3 reads TGTGCCAGCAGTTTAATCTGGGGGAACACTGAAGCTTTCTTT. This gives the protein CASSLIWGNTEAFF. The rearrangement links TRBV12-3 or TRBV12-4 to TRBJ1-1; D unresolved. CDR3 length: 14 amino acids. V lost 2 bases, J lost 1 base, and 8 bases lay in between.

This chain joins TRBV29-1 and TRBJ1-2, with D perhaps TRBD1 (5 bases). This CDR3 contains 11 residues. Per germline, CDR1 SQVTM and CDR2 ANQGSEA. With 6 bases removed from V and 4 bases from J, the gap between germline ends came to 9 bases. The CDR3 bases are TGCAGCGTCCCAGGGACCTATGGCTACACCTTC. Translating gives CSVPGTYGYTF. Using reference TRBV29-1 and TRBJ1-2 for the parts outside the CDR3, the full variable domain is SAVISQKPSRDICQRGTSLTIQCQVDSQVTMMFWYRQQPGQSLTLIATANQGSEATYESGFVIDKFPISRPNLTFSTLTVSNMSPEDSSIYLCSVPGTYGYTFGSGTRLTVV.

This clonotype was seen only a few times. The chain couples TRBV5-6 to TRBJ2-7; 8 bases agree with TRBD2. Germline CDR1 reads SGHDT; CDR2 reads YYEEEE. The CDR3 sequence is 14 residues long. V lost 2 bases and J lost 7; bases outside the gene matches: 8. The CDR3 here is CASSLGLAAGEQYF. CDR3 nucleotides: TGTGCCAGCAGCTTAGGACTAGCTGCCGGGGAGCAGTACTTC. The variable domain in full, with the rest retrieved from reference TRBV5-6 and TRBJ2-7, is DAGVTQSPTHLIKTRGQQVTLRCSPKSGHDTVSWYQQALGQGPQFIFQYYEEEERQRGNFPDRFSGHQFPNYSSELNVNALLLGDSALYLCASSLGLAAGEQYFGPGTRLTVT.

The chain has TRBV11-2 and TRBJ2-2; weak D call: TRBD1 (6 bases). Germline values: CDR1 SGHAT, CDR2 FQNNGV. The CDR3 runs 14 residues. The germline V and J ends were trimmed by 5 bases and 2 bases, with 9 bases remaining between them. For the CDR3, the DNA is TGTGCCAGCAGCGTACAGGGTAACACCGGGGAGCTGTTTTTT. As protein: CASSVQGNTGELFF.

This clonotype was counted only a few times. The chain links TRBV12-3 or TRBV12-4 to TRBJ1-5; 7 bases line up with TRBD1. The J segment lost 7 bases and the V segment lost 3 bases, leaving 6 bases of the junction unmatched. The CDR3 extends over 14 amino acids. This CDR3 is CASSFRDRRQPQHF. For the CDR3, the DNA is TGTGCCAGCAGTTTTCGGGACAGACGACAGCCCCAGCATTTT.

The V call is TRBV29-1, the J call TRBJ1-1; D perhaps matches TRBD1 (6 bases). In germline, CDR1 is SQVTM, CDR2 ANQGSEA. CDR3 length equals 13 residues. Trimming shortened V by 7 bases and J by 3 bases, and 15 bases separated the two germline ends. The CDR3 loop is CSAGTGLDTEAFF. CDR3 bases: TGCAGCGCCGGTACAGGGTTAGACACTGAAGCTTTCTTT.